The subject of this entry is one T cell receptor beta chain. This record comes from a study of blood T cell repertoires in COVID-19. Overall study context: Acute and convalescent COVID-19 samples came from the United States, Italy and Spain.

Original processing methods: Estimation of nucleated cell counts was performed using reference gene primer amplification. The method was immunoSEQ multiplex PCR; TCRdb's version includes in-frame clones alone and lacks a portion of them. V and J calls plus clone size are reproduced from that table; the DNA served to infer D and trimming. The data hold 150,000 to 200,000 clones, with roughly 90% observed a single time. Cohorts were assigned according to the clinical history that participants reported. Recovered participants had two consecutive negative NP/OP PCR tests, healthcare professional clearance, or symptom resolution. This CDR3 is built from 15 residues. Trimming at V came to 1 base and at J to 12 bases, leaving 7 bases not matched to a gene. Germline CDR1 and CDR2: LGHDT and YNNKEL (reference sequence).

The chain joins TRBV3-1 (or the pseudogene TRBV3-2) to TRBJ2-1; 12 positions match TRBD2. This TCR was recovered from a woman under 30 who had recovered from COVID-19. The sequenced sample consisted of PBMCs or T cells enriched from blood (not recorded which). The CDR3, as DNA: TGTGCCAGCAGCCAAGGACTAGCGGGAGTCAGGGGGCAGTTCTTC. Encoded protein: CASSQGLAGVRGQFF.